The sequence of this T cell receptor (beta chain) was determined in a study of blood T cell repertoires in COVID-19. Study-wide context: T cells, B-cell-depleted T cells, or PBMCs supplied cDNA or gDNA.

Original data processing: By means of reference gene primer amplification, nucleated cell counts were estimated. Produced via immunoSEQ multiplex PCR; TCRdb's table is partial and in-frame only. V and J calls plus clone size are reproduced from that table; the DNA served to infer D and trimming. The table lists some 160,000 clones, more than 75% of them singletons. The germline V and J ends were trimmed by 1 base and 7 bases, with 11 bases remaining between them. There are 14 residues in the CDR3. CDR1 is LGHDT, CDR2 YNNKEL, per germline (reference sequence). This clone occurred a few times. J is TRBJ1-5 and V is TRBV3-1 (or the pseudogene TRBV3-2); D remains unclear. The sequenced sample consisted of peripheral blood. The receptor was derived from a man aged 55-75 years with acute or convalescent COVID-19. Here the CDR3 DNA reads TGTGCCAGCAGCCAAGGTCTACCCGCACAGCCCCAGCATTTT. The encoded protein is CASSQGLPAQPQHF.